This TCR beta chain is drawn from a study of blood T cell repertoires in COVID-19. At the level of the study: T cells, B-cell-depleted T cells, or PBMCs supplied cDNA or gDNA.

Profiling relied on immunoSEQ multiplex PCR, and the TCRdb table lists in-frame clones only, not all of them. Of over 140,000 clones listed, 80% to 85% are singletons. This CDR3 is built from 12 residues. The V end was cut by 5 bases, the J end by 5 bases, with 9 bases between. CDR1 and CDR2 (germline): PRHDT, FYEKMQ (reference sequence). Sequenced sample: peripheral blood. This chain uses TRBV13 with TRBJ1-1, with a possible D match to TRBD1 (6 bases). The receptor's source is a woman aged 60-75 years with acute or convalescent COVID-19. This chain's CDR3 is CASSPGTTEAFF. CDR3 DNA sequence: TGTGCCAGCAGCCCCGGGACAACTGAAGCTTTCTTT.